This T cell receptor (beta chain) was obtained from a study of naive and memory T cell subsets. Study-wide findings and caveats: Delayed type IV hypersensitivity infiltration was taken to explain higher tuberculin-site TCR counts.

This clonotype was counted a few times. The antigen is unknown. The V end lost 1 base, the J end lost 10 bases, and 8 bases lay between the germline ends. Germline V gene data show CDR1 as LNHNV and CDR2 as YYDKDF (reference sequence). The CDR3 extends over 13 amino acids. Four PCR rounds used nested alpha and beta constant region primers plus the SP2 primer. TCRdb re-called the UMI-ligation and nested PCR reads through MiXCR, storing one row per CDR3 protein. The sample lists fewer than 35,000 distinct CDR3 sequences; about 6.2% were seen once. The treatment was: skin biopsy from PPD injection site in Mantoux-positive individual. TCR cDNA received a 3' ligated oligonucleotide that carried a UMI. Input was roughly 1 to 1000 ng of DNase-treated total RNA without cell sorting.

The sequence was collected from an adult in good health. The sequencing here drew on skin, taken from a tuberculin skin test site. The V gene is TRBV15, the J gene TRBJ1-6; perhaps TRBD1 as D (6 bases). The CDR3 here is CATSRGRGSPLHF. Here the CDR3 DNA reads TGTGCCACCAGCAGAGGCAGGGGATCACCCCTCCACTTT.